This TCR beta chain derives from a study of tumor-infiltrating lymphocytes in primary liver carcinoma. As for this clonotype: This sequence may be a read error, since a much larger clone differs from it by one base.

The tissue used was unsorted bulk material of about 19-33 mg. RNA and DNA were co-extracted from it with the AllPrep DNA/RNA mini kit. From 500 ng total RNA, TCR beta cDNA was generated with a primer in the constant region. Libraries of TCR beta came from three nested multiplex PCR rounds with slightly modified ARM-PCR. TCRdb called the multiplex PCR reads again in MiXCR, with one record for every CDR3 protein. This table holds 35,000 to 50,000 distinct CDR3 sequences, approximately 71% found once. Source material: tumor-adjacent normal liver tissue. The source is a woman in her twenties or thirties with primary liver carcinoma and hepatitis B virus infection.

The CDR3 protein is CAGRSDRIQETQYF. The CDR3 DNA reads as TGTGCCGGCAGATCGGACAGGATCCAAGAGACCCAGTACTTC. This chain uses TRBV28 with TRBJ2-5, with 7 bases fitting TRBD1. This CDR3 is built from 14 residues. Germline loops: CDR1 MDHEN, CDR2 SYDVKM.